This T cell receptor (beta chain) was sequenced in a study of identical twins. Healthy Caucasians provided all donations. CDR3 length equals 15 residues. Germline CDR1 is SGHRS and CDR2 is YFSETQ. The study, taken as a whole, reports: Abundant beta clonotypes from cord blood bore fewer insertions; memory repertoires lacked this pattern. Findings depended on cross-sectional statistics rather than tracking the same donors.

The sample holds many counts of this clonotype. Its target is unknown. Relative to the germline gene, one junction end is altered; a read error may explain this. One entry per CDR3 protein results from TCRdb running MiXCR on the 5' RACE reads. The data contain just under 550,000 distinct CDR3 sequences, over 12% of them singletons. Separately, the same data were catalogued under a study of yellow fever vaccine responses in identical twins.

The chain recombines TRBV5-1 with TRBJ2-1, with 10 positions matching TRBD2. Specimen: CD4+ T cells sorted from blood. This sequence was found in a woman aged 18-29 years in good health. The CDR3 protein is CASSLGLADYNEQFF. The CDR3 region has the DNA TGTGCCAGCAGCTTAGGACTAGCGGATTACAATGAGCAGTTCTTC.